What follows are 16 T cell receptor beta chains derived from one specimen sequenced in a study of T cells in Graves' hyperthyroidism and ophthalmopathy. What was amplified from RNA transcripts were TCR beta CDR3 regions. The TCR CDR3 was amplified in a first-round RT-PCR using the HTBI primer set. TCRdb independently ran MiXCR on the multiplex PCR reads; one entry per CDR3 protein. The sample shows about half a million distinct CDR3 sequences, about 20% of them seen only once. Sequenced sample: blood. Receptor source: a man between 18 and 35 years old with Graves' hyperthyroidism.

The chain has TRBV12-3 or TRBV12-4 and TRBJ1-3; D is ambiguous. The CDR3 is made up of 14 amino acids. V gave up 4 bases and J gave up 4 bases, with 11 bases separating them. For the CDR3, the DNA is TGTGCCAGCAGTTCTATCCGGGGAGGAAACACCATATATTTT. The encoded protein is CASSSIRGGNTIYF.

This clonotype has ten or more counts. The CDR3 DNA sequence: TGTGCCAGCAGTGAACGGAGCATGAACACTGAAGCTTTCTTT. Translated: CASSERSMNTEAFF. This sequence joins TRBV2 and TRBJ1-1, with D uncertain. Trimming removed 2 bases at V and 0 bases at J, with 7 bases between. Per the germline V gene, CDR1 is SNHLY and CDR2 is FYNNEI. The CDR3 is made up of 14 amino acids.

The chain carries TRBV11-1 and TRBJ2-6, with 9 bases fitting TRBD1. The CDR3 is made up of 17 amino acids. The trim removed 4 bases at V and 2 bases at J, leaving 6 bases unmatched. Germline CDR1 is SGHAT and CDR2 is FQDESV (reference sequence). As DNA, the CDR3 is TGTGCCAGCAGCTCGGACAGGGGCGGGGCTGGGGCCAACGTCCTGACTTTC. Protein product: CASSSDRGGAGANVLTF.

The rearrangement joins TRBV11-2 to TRBJ1-2, with D unclear. V dropped 1 base and J dropped 3 bases, with 9 bases sitting between them. The CDR3 consists of 14 residues. The germline gives CDR1 SGHAT, CDR2 FQNNGV. The CDR3 nucleotides are TGTGCCAGCAGCTTAGTCCTGATCTACTATGGCTACACCTTC. Amino acids: CASSLVLIYYGYTF.

This clonotype was picked up many times. This chain joins TRBV2 and TRBJ2-3; the D is unclear. This CDR3 spans 13 amino acids. Germline assignment: CDR1 SNHLY and CDR2 FYNNEI. V was clipped by 10 bases and J by 0 bases, with 11 bases between them. Here the CDR3 DNA reads TGTGCCACCCATGCTTCTAGCACAGATACGCAGTATTTT. Amino acid sequence: CATHASSTDTQYF.

The rearrangement links TRBV9 to TRBJ2-5; 10 nucleotides match TRBD2. The CDR3 is 14 amino acids. The J segment lost 5 bases and the V segment lost 3 bases, leaving 4 bases of the junction unmatched. Germline CDR1 is SGDLS and CDR2 is YYNGEE. DNA of the CDR3: TGTGCCAGCAGCGCTAGCGGGGGAGGGGAGACCCAGTACTTC. The encoded protein is CASSASGGGETQYF.

This clonotype was recorded at least ten times. This chain uses TRBV30 with TRBJ2-7, with D unclear. This CDR3 has 12 residues. Germline values: CDR1 GTSNPN, CDR2 SVGIG (reference sequence). The ends were cut back, 5 bases at V and 3 bases at J, with 11 bases in the middle. CDR3 sequence reads: CAWGVLYYEQYF. The CDR3 nucleotides read TGTGCCTGGGGAGTACTATACTACGAGCAGTACTTC.

In this sample, this clonotype turned up many times. The V gene is TRBV12-3 or TRBV12-4, the J gene TRBJ1-1; D is uncertain. CDR3 length: 14 residues. Trimming removed 6 bases at V and 6 bases at J, with 17 bases between. The CDR3 is CASSFDPVHPEAFF. The CDR3 nucleotides read TGTGCCAGCAGCTTCGATCCAGTGCATCCTGAAGCTTTCTTT.

The CDR3 DNA follows: TGTGCCAGCAGTGAAGGAGGACAGGGTTGGAACACTGAAGCTTTCTTT. It is translated as CASSEGGQGWNTEAFF. The genes are TRBV6-1 and TRBJ1-1, with 8 positions matching TRBD1. Trimming cost V 1 base and J 1 base; bases outside gene matches: 5. The length of the CDR3 is 16 residues. Germline V gene data show CDR1 as MNHNS and CDR2 as SASEGT.

There are many counts of this clonotype. The V call is TRBV10-3, the J call TRBJ2-4, with D perhaps given as TRBD1 or TRBD2 (6 bases each). This CDR3 is built from 13 residues. Germline loops: CDR1 ENHRY, CDR2 SYGVKD. Trimming took 10 bases from V and 5 from J, leaving 15 bases between them. The CDR3 DNA reads TGTGCCAGCAGAGGGGGGATGGAAAACATTCAGTACTTC. Translating it yields CASRGGMENIQYF.

There are many counts of this clonotype. This chain uses TRBV11-2 with TRBJ2-5, with 7 nucleotides matching TRBD1. The germline CDR1 and CDR2 sequences are SGHAT and FQNNGV. CDR3 length equals 14 residues. The trim removed 5 bases at V and 4 bases at J, leaving 7 bases unmatched. As DNA, the CDR3 is TGTGCCAGCAGCATAACTAGGGGGCCAGAGACCCAGTACTTC. Translation: CASSITRGPETQYF.

There are many counts of this clonotype. V gene TRBV30 combines with J gene TRBJ1-2; D not certain. This CDR3 is built from 13 residues. V was trimmed by 3 bases and J by 2 bases, leaving 10 bases between them. Germline V gene sequence: CDR1 GTSNPN, CDR2 SVGIG (reference sequence). DNA of the CDR3: TGTGCCTGGAGCTCTAGGGCGAACTATGGCTACACCTTC. As protein: CAWSSRANYGYTF.

In this sample, this clonotype turned up many times. The chain links TRBV25-1 to TRBJ2-2; TRBD1 might be the D (6 bases). Germline V gene lookup returns CDR1 MGHDK and CDR2 SYGVNS. The V gene lost 8 bases and the J gene lost 5 bases, with 15 bases spanning the gap. The CDR3 totals 14 residues. In nucleotides, the CDR3 is TGTGCCAGCGCTCCCGCAGGGGAAACCGGGGAGCTGTTTTTT. It yields the protein CASAPAGETGELFF.

In its sample, this clonotype was seen many times. This chain links TRBV30 with TRBJ2-5; 12 nucleotides line up with TRBD2. The germline V gene has CDR1 GTSNPN and CDR2 SVGIG (reference sequence). Trimming removed 3 bases from V and 9 bases from J; junction bases left unmatched: 8. This CDR3 contains 14 residues. The CDR3 region is CAWSLAGGSGAQYF. The CDR3 nucleotides read TGTGCCTGGAGCCTAGCGGGGGGGTCCGGGGCCCAGTACTTC.

The CDR3, as DNA: TGCGCCAGCAGCCAAGATGAATACGGTCCCAATCAGCCCCAGCATTTT. It is translated as CASSQDEYGPNQPQHF. V gene TRBV4-1 combines with J gene TRBJ1-5; D unclear. Deletions cut 0 bases from V and 3 bases from J, with 12 bases between. Per germline, CDR1 MGHRA and CDR2 YSYEKL. The CDR3 sequence is 16 residues long.

There are many counts of this clonotype. This rearrangement joins TRBV6-1 to TRBJ1-1; 7 nucleotides match TRBD1. Trimming at V came to 9 bases and at J to 4 bases, leaving 8 bases not matched to a gene. Germline values: CDR1 MNHNS, CDR2 SASEGT. The CDR3 covers 13 residues. CDR3 DNA: TGTGCCAGTAGCGAGGCAGGGGGCACTGAAGCTTTCTTT. Amino acids: CASSEAGGTEAFF.